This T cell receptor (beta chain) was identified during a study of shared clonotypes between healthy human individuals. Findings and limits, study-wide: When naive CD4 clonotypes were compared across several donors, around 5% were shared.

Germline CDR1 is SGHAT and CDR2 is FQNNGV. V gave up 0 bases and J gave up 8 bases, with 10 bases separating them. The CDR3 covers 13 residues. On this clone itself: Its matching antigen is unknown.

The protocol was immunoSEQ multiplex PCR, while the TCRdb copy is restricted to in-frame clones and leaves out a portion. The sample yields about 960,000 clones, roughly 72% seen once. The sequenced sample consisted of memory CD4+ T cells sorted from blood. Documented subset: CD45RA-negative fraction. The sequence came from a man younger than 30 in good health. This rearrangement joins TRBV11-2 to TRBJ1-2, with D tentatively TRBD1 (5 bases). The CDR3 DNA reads TGTGCCAGCAGCTTAGATTGGAGGGGAGGCTACACCTTC. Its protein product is CASSLDWRGGYTF. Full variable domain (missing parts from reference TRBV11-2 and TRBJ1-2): EAGVAQSPRYKIIEKRQSVAFWCNPISGHATLYWYQQILGQGPKLLIQFQNNGVVDDSQLPKDRFSAERLKGVDSTLKIQPAKLEDSAVYLCASSLDWRGGYTFGSGTRLTVV.